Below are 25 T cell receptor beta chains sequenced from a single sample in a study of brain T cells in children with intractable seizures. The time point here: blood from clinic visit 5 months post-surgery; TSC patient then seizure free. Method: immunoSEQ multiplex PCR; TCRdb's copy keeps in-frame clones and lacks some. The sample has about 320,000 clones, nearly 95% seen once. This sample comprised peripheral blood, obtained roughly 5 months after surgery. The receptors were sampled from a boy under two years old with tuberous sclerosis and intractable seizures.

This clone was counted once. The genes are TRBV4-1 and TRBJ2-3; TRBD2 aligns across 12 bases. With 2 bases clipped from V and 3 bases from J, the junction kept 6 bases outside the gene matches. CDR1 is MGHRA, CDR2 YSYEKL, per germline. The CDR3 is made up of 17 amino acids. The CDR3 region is CASSQPASGGDTDTQYF. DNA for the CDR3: TGCGCCAGCAGCCAACCCGCTAGCGGGGGGGATACAGATACGCAGTATTTT.

The CDR3 bases are TGTGCCAGCGGAAAAGGCCAGTACTATGGCTACACCTTC. It translates to CASGKGQYYGYTF. The rearrangement uses TRBV2 and TRBJ1-2; no clear D gene. The CDR3 has 13 residues. Trimming took off 8 bases at V and 3 bases at J, with 13 bases between the two ends. Germline V lookup: CDR1 SNHLY, CDR2 FYNNEI.

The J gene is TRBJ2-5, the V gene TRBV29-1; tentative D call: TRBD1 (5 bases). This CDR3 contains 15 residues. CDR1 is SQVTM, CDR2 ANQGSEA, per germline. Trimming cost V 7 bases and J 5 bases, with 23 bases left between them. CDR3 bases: TGCAGCGCCACCCCGGATGGGGCAGGGTGGGAGACCCAGTACTTC. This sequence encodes CSATPDGAGWETQYF. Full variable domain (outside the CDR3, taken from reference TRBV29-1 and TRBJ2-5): SAVISQKPSRDICQRGTSLTIQCQVDSQVTMMFWYRQQPGQSLTLIATANQGSEATYESGFVIDKFPISRPNLTFSTLTVSNMSPEDSSIYLCSATPDGAGWETQYFGPGTRLLVL.

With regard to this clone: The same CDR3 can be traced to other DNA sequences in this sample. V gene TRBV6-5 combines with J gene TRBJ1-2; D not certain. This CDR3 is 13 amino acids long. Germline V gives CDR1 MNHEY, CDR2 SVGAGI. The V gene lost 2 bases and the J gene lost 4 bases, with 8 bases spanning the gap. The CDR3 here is CASSYGQLYGYTF. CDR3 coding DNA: TGTGCCAGCAGTTACGGTCAGCTCTATGGCTACACCTTC.

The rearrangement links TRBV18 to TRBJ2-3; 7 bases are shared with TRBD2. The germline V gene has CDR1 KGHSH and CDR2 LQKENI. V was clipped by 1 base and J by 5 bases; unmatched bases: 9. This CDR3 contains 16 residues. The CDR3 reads CASSPQRGPAGDTQYF. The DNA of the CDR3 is TGTGCCAGCTCACCACAGCGGGGACCAGCAGGAGATACGCAGTATTTT. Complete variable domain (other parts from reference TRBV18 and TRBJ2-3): NAGVMQNPRHLVRRRGQEARLRCSPMKGHSHVYWYRQLPEEGLKFMVYLQKENIIDESGMPKERFSAEFPKEGPSILRIQQVVRGDSAAYFCASSPQRGPAGDTQYFGPGTRLTVL.

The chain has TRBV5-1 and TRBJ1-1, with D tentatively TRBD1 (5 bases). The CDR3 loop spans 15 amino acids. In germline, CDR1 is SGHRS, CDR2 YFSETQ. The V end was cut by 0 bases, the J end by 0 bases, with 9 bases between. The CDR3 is CASSLVPDMNTEAFF. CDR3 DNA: TGCGCCAGCAGCTTGGTTCCGGACATGAACACTGAAGCTTTCTTT.

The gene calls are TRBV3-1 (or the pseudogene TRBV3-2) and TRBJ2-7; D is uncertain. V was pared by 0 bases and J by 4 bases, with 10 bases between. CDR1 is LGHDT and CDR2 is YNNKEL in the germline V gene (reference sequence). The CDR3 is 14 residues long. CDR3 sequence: CASSQEGVRYEQYF. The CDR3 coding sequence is TGTGCCAGCAGCCAAGAAGGAGTTAGGTACGAGCAGTACTTC.

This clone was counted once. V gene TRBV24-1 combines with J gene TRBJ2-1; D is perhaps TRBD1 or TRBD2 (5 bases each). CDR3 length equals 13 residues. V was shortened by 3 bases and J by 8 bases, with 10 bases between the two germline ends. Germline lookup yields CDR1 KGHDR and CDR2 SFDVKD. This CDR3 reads CATSDPGTDEQFF. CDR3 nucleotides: TGTGCCACCAGTGATCCCGGGACGGATGAGCAGTTCTTC.

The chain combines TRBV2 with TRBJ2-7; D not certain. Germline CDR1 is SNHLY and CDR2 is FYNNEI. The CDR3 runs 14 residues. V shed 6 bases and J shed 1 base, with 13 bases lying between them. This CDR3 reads CASRLGSESYEQYF. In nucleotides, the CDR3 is TGTGCCAGCAGGCTTGGTTCCGAGTCCTACGAGCAGTACTTC.

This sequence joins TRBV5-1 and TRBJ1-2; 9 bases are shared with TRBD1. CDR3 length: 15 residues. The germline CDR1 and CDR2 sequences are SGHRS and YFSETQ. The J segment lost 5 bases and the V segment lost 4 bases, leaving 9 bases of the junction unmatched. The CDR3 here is CASSPGQGGGYGYTF. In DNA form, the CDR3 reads TGCGCCAGCAGCCCGGGACAGGGCGGAGGGTATGGCTACACCTTC.

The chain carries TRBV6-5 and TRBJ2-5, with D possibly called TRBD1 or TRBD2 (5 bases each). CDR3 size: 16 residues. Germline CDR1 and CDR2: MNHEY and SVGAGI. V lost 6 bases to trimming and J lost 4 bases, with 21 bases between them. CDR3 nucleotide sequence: TGTGCCAGCAGCTACCACCGTGGGACGGCGGCAGAGACCCAGTACTTC. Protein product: CASSYHRGTAAETQYF.

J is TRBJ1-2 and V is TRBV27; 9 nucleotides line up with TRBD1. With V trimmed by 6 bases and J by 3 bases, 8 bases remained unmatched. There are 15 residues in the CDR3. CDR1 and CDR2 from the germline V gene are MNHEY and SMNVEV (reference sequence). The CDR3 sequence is CASRKTGTGHYGYTF. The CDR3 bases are TGTGCCAGCAGGAAAACCGGGACAGGGCACTATGGCTACACCTTC.

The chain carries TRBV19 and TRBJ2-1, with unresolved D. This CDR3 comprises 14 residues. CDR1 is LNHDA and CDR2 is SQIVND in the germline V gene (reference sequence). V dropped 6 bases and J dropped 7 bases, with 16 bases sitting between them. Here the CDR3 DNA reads TGTGCCAGTAGGCCCCGGGCTAGATCAAATGAGCAGTTCTTC. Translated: CASRPRARSNEQFF.

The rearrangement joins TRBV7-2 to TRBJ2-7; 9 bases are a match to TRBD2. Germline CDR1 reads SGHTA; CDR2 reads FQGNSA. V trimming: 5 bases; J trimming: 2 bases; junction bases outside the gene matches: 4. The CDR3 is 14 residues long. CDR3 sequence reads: CASSPAGGPYEQYF. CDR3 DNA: TGTGCCAGCAGCCCCGCGGGGGGGCCCTACGAGCAGTACTTC.

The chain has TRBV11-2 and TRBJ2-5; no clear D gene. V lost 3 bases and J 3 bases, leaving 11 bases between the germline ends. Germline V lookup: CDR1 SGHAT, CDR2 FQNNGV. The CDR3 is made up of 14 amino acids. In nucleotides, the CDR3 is TGTGCCAGCAGCTTTGGTTGGGCTAAAGAGACCCAGTACTTC. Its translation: CASSFGWAKETQYF.

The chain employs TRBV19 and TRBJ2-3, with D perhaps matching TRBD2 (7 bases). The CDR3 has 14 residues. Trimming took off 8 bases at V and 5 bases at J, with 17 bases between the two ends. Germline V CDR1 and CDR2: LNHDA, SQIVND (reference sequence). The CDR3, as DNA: TGTGCCAGTCAAGCCGGGGGGCCCCAAGATACGCAGTATTTT. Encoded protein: CASQAGGPQDTQYF.

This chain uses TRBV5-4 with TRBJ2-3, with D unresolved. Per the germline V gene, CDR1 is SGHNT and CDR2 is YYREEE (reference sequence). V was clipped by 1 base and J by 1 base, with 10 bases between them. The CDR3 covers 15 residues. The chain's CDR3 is CASSLIGSGTDTQYF. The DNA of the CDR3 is TGTGCCAGCAGCTTGATAGGGTCGGGCACAGATACGCAGTATTTT.

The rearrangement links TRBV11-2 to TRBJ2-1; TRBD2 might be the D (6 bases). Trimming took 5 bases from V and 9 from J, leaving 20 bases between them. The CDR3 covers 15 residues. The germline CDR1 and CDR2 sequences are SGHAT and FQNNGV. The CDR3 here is CASSARDSWNVEQFF. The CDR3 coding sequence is TGTGCCAGCAGCGCCCGGGACTCGTGGAACGTTGAGCAGTTCTTC.

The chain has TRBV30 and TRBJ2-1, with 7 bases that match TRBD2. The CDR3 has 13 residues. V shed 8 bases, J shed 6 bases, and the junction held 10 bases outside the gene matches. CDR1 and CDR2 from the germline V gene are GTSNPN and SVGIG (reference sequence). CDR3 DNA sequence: TGTGCCGGGGGGGGACCGGGGCCCAATGAGCAGTTCTTC. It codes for CAGGGPGPNEQFF.

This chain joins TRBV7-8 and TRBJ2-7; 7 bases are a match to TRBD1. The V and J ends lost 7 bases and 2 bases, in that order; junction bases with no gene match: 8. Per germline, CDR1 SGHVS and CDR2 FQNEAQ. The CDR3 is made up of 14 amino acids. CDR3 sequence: CASTLDRRTYEQYF. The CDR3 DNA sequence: TGTGCCAGCACCCTGGACAGGCGAACCTACGAGCAGTACTTC.

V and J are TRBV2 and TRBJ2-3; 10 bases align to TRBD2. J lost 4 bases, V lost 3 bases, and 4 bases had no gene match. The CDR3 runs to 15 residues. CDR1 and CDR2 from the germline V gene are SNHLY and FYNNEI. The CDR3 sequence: CASSDRLAGADTQYF. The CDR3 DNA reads TGTGCCAGCAGTGATCGTCTAGCGGGGGCAGATACGCAGTATTTT.

CDR3 amino acids: CSVWDDNQPQHF. CDR3 bases: TGCAGCGTCTGGGATGACAATCAGCCCCAGCATTTT. The genes are TRBV29-1 and TRBJ1-5; D gene ambiguous. V lost 6 bases and J lost 3, with 9 bases in between. The CDR3 runs 12 residues. Germline V gene data show CDR1 as SQVTM and CDR2 as ANQGSEA.

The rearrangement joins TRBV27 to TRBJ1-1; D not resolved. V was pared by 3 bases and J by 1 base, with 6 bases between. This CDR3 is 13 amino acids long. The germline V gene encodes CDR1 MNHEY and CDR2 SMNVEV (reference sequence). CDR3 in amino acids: CASSLEGNTEAFF. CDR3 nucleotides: TGTGCCAGCAGTTTGGAAGGGAACACTGAAGCTTTCTTT.

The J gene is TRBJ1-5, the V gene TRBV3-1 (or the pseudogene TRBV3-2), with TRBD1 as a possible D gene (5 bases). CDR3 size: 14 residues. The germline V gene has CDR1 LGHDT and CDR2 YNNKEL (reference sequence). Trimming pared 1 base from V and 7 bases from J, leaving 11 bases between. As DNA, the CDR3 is TGTGCCAGCAGCCAAGCCGGGGGAGCGCAGCCCCAGCATTTT. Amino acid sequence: CASSQAGGAQPQHF.

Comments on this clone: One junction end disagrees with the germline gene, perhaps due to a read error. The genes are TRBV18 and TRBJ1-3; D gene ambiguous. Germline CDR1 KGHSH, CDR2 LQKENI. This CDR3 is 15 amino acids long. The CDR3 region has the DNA TGTGCCAGCTCACCACAAAGAAACTCTGAAAACACCATATATTTT. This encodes CASSPQRNSENTIYF.